This paragraph reports one T cell receptor (beta chain). This entry comes from a study of shared clonotypes between healthy human individuals. The CDR3 extends over 14 amino acids. The V gene lost 2 bases and the J gene lost 5 bases, with 13 bases spanning the gap. CDR1 and CDR2 from the germline V gene are SGHNT and YYREEE (reference sequence). Clones were sequenced by immunoSEQ multiplex PCR, and TCRdb holds only the in-frame ones, with some missing. The table includes some 2,000,000 clones, 90% to 97% detected once. Sequencing input: naive CD4+ T cells sorted from blood. The subset: CD45RA+ positively selected. This clonotype was obtained from a man between 18 and 35 years old in good health. The genes are TRBV5-4 and TRBJ2-5; D possibly corresponds to TRBD1 (6 bases). The CDR3 is CASSFTGHLETQYF. The CDR3 region has the DNA TGTGCCAGCAGCTTTACAGGGCATTTGGAGACCCAGTACTTC.